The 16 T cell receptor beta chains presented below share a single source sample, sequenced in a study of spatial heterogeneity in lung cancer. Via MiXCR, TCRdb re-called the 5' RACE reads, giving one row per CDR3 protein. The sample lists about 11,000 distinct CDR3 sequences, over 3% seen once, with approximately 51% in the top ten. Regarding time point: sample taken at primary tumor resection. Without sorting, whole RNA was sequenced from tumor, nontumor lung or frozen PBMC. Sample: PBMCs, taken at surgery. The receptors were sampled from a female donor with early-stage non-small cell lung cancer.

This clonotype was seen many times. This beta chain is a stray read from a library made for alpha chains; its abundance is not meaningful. Here the CDR3 reads CASSLQGKGAEAFF. The CDR3 DNA reads TGTGCCAGCAGTTTGCAAGGGAAAGGGGCTGAAGCTTTCTTT. The chain is built from TRBV12-3 or TRBV12-4 and TRBJ1-1; perhaps TRBD1 as D (5 bases). V was trimmed by 3 bases and J by 6 bases, leaving 14 bases between them. The CDR3 contains 14 residues.

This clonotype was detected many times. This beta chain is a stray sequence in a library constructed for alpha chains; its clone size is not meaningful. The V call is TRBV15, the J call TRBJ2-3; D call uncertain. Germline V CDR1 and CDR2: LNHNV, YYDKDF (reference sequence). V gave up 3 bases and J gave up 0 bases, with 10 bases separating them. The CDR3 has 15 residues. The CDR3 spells CATSSHLGSTDTQYF. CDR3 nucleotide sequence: TGTGCCACCAGCAGTCACCTAGGCAGCACAGATACGCAGTATTTT. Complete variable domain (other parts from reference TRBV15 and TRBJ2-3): DAMVIQNPRYQVTQFGKPVTLSCSQTLNHNVMYWYQQKSSQAPKLLFHYYDKDFNNEADTPDNFQSRRPNTSFCFLDIRSPGLGDTAMYLCATSSHLGSTDTQYFGPGTRLTVL.

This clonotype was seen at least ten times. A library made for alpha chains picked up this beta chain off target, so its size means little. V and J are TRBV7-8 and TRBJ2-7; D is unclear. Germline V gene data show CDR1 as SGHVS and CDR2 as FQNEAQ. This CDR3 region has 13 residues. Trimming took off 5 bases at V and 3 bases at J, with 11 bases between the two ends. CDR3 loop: CASSKDRLYEQYF. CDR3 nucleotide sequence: TGTGCCAGCAGCAAAGACCGACTCTACGAGCAGTACTTC.

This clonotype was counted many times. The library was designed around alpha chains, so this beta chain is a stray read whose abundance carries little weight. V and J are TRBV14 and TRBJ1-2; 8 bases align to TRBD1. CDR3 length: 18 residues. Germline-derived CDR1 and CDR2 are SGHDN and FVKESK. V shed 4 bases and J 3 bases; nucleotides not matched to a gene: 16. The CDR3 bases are TGTGCCAGCAGCCCGATATCCTTCGGGACAGGTCCGGACTATGGCTACACCTTC. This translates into CASSPISFGTGPDYGYTF.

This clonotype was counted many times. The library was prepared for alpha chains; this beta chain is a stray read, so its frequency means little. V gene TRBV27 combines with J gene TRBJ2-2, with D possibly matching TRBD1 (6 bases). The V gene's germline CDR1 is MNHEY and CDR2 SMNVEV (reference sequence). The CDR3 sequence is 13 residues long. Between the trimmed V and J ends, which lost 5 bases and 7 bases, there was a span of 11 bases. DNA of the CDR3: TGTGCCAGCAGTGTCCAGGGGTACGGGGAGCTGTTTTTT. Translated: CASSVQGYGELFF.

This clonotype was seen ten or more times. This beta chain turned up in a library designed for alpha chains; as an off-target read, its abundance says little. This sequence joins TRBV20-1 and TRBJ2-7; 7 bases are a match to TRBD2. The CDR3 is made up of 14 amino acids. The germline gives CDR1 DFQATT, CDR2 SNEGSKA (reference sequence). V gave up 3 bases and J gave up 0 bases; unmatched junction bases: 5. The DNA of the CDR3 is TGCAGTGCTAGCGGGGGGAGTAGCTCCTACGAGCAGTACTTC. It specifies CSASGGSSSYEQYF.

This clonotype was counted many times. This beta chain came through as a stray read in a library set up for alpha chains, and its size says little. CDR3 region: CSARTGTNEKLFF. In DNA form, the CDR3 reads TGCAGTGCTCGGACAGGAACTAATGAAAAACTGTTTTTT. The chain couples TRBV20-1 to TRBJ1-4; 7 bases are a match to TRBD1. In germline, CDR1 is DFQATT, CDR2 SNEGSKA (reference sequence). After removal of 5 bases from V and 1 base from J, the junction contained 1 base not matched to a gene. The CDR3 extends over 13 amino acids.

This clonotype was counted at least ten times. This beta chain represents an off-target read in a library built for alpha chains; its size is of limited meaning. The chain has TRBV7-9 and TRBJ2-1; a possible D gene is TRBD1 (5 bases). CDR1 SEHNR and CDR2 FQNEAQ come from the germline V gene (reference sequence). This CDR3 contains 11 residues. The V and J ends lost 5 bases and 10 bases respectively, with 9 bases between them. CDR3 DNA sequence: TGTGCCAGCAGCGCCCAGGGAGAGCAGTTCTTC. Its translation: CASSAQGEQFF.

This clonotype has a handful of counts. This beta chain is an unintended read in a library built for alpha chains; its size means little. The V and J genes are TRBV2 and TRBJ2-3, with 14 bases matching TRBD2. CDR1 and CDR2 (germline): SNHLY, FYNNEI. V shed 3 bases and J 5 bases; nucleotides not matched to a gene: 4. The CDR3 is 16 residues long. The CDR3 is CASSEGTSGSKDTQYF. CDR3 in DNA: TGTGCCAGCAGTGAGGGGACTAGCGGGAGTAAAGATACGCAGTATTTT.

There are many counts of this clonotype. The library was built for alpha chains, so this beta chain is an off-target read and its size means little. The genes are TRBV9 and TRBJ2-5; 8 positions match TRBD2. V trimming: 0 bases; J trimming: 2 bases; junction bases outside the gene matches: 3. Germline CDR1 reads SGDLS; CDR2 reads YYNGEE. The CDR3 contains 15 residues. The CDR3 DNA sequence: TGTGCCAGCAGCGTAGTAAGCGGGAGACAAGAGACCCAGTACTTC. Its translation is CASSVVSGRQETQYF. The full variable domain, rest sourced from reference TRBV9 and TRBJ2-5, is DSGVTQTPKHLITATGQRVTLRCSPRSGDLSVYWYQQSLDQGLQFLIQYYNGEERAKGNILERFSAQQFPDLHSELNLSSLELGDSALYFCASSVVSGRQETQYFGPGTRLLVL.

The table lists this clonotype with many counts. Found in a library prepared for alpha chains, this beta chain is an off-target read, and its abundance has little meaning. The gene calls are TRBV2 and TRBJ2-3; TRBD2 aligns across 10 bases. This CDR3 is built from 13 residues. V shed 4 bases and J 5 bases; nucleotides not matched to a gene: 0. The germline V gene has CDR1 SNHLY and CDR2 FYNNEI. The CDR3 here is CASSGLAGDTQYF. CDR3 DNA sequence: TGTGCCAGCAGTGGACTAGCGGGAGATACGCAGTATTTT.

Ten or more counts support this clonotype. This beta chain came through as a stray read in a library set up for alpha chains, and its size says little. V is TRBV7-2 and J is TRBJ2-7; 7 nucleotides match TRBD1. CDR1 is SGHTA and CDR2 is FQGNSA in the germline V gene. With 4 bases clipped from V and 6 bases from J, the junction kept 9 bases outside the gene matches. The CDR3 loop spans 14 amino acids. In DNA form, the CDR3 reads TGTGCCAGCAGCTGGGAGAGACAGGGTAGCGAGCAGTACTTC. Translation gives CASSWERQGSEQYF. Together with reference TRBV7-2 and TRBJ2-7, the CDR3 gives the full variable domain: GAGVSQSPSNKVTEKGKDVELRCDPISGHTALYWYRQSLGQGLEFLIYFQGNSAPDKSGLPSDRFSAERTGGSVSTLTIQRTQQEDSAVYLCASSWERQGSEQYFGPGTRLTVT.

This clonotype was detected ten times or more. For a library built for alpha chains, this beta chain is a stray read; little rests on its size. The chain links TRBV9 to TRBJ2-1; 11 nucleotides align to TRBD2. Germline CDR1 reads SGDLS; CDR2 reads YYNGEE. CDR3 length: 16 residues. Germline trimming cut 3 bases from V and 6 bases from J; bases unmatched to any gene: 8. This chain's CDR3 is CASSAYTSGSANEQFF. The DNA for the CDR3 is TGTGCCAGCAGCGCCTATACTAGCGGGAGTGCCAATGAGCAGTTCTTC.

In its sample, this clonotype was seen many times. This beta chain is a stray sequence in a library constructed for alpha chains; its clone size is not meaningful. For the CDR3, the DNA is TGCGCCAGCAGCCAAAATTTCCTTCGGGGAACCTCTGGGGCCAACGTCCTGACTTTC. It is translated as CASSQNFLRGTSGANVLTF. The genes are TRBV4-3 and TRBJ2-6, with a weak D call TRBD2 (5 bases). Trimming took 2 bases from V and 0 from J, leaving 17 bases between them. Germline CDR1 LGHNA, CDR2 YSLEER. The CDR3 loop spans 19 amino acids.

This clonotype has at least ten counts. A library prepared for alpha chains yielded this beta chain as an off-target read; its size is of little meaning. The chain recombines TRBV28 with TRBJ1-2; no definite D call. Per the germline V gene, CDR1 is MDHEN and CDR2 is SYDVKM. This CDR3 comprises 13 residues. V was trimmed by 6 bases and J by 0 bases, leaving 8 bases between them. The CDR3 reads CASSSESNYGYTF. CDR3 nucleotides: TGTGCCAGCAGCTCGGAATCTAACTATGGCTACACCTTC.

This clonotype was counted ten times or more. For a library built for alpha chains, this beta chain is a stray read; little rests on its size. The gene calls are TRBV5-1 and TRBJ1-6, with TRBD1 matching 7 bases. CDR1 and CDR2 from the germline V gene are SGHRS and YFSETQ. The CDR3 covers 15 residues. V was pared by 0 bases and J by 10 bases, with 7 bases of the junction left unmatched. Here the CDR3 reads CASSLANRGESPLHF. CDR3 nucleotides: TGCGCCAGCAGCTTGGCCAACAGGGGTGAATCACCCCTCCACTTT. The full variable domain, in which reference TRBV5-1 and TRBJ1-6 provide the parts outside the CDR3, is KAGVTQTPRYLIKTRGQQVTLSCSPISGHRSVSWYQQTPGQGLQFLFEYFSETQRNKGNFPGRFSGRQFSNSRSEMNVSTLELGDSALYLCASSLANRGESPLHFGNGTRLTVT.